The 4 T cell receptor beta chains reported below all come from one sample, sequenced in a study of early T cells in non-severe SARS-CoV-2 infection. TCRdb re-called the 5' RACE reads through MiXCR, storing one row per CDR3 protein. Seen here are tens of thousands of distinct CDR3 sequences, around 4.2% observed once, and the top ten hold about 7.8%. The sequenced sample consisted of whole blood. The receptors were gathered from an adult who was a healthcare worker with PCR-confirmed SARS-CoV-2 infection or an uninfected control (not recorded which).

Ten or more counts support this clonotype. The CDR3, as DNA: TGTGCCAGCAGCTTAGTAACCTATAATTCACCCCTCCACTTT. As protein: CASSLVTYNSPLHF. This chain links TRBV7-8 with TRBJ1-6; D is uncertain. Germline V gene sequence: CDR1 SGHVS, CDR2 FQNEAQ. The CDR3 has 14 amino acids. The ends were cut back, 1 base at V and 2 bases at J, with 3 bases in the middle. The full variable domain, with the rest looked up from reference TRBV7-8 and TRBJ1-6, is GAGVSQSPRYKVAKRGQDVALRCDPISGHVSLFWYQQALGQGPEFLTYFQNEAQLDKSGLPSDRFFAERPEGSVSTLKIQRTQQEDSAVYLCASSLVTYNSPLHFGNGTRLTVT.

This clonotype occurred a few times. The rearrangement uses TRBV27 and TRBJ1-6; no firm D call. The germline gives CDR1 MNHEY, CDR2 SMNVEV (reference sequence). Trimming pared 0 bases from V and 6 bases from J, leaving 9 bases between. This CDR3 has 15 amino acids. CDR3 sequence: CASSLSFPGNSPLHF. In DNA, the CDR3 is TGTGCCAGCAGTTTATCGTTTCCCGGTAATTCACCCCTCCACTTT.

Ten or more counts support this clonotype. The chain is built from TRBV12-3 or TRBV12-4 and TRBJ1-3; D gene ambiguous. The CDR3 is 16 residues long. The V end was cut by 6 bases, the J end by 0 bases, with 15 bases between. CDR3 loop: CASSLIGLSSGNTIYF. Here the CDR3 DNA reads TGTGCCAGCAGCCTGATTGGACTGAGCTCTGGAAACACCATATATTTT.

Ten or more counts support this clonotype. This chain connects TRBV20-1 to TRBJ2-5; 7 bases fit TRBD1. V was clipped by 8 bases and J by 1 base; unmatched bases: 4. Germline loops: CDR1 DFQATT, CDR2 SNEGSKA (reference sequence). This CDR3 comprises 12 residues. CDR3 bases: TGCAGTCCGGGACAGTCCCAAGAGACCCAGTACTTC. The encoded protein is CSPGQSQETQYF.